This T cell receptor (beta chain) was found in a study of T cells in Graves' hyperthyroidism and ophthalmopathy. From germline, CDR1 is MNHGY and CDR2 SVAAGI. V was pared by 5 bases and J by 1 base, with 9 bases of the junction left unmatched. The CDR3 is 16 residues long. To note about this clonotype: Its target is not known.

Patients with ophthalmopathy all had a Clinical Activity Score of at least 3, a NOSPECS grade of at least 4 and duration under 3 months. Whole-study findings and limits: Model predictions of ophthalmopathy came a median around 6.5 months before onset. Most clonotypes expanded in the thyroid (above 0.001) were also present in blood. Separation of ophthalmopathy from stable hyperthyroidism was achieved by a 13 V-J model.

Amplified TCR beta CDR3 regions came from RNA transcripts. HTBI primers were used for first-round RT-PCR of the TCR CDR3. TCRdb re-analysed the multiplex PCR reads in MiXCR, keeping a single row per CDR3 protein. The top ten hold around a third of the sample, which has about 640,000 distinct CDR3 sequences, around 20% seen once. The chain has TRBV6-9 and TRBJ2-3; 7 bases are shared with TRBD1. The receptor's source is a man younger than 45 with Graves' ophthalmopathy. Sequences were obtained from blood. The CDR3 DNA sequence: TGTGCCAGCAGTATTAACAGGGGACGGGGCACAGATACGCAGTATTTT. It yields the protein CASSINRGRGTDTQYF.